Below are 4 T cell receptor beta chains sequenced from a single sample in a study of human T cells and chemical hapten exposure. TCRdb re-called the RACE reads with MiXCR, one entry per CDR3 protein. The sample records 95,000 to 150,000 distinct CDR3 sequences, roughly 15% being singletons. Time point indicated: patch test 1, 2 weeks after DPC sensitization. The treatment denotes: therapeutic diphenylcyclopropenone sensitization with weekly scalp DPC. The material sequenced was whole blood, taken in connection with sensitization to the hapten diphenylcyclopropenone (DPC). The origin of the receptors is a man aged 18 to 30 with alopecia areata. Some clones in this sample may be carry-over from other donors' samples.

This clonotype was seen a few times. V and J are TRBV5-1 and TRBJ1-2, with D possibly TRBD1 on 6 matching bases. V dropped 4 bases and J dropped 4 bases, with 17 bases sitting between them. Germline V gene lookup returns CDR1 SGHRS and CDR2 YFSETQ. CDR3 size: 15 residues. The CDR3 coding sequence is TGCGCCAGCAGCACATCTGGACAGACGTTCTATGGCTACACCTTC. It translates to CASSTSGQTFYGYTF. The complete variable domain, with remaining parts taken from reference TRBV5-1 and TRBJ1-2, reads KAGVTQTPRYLIKTRGQQVTLSCSPISGHRSVSWYQQTPGQGLQFLFEYFSETQRNKGNFPGRFSGRQFSNSRSEMNVSTLELGDSALYLCASSTSGQTFYGYTFGSGTRLTVV.

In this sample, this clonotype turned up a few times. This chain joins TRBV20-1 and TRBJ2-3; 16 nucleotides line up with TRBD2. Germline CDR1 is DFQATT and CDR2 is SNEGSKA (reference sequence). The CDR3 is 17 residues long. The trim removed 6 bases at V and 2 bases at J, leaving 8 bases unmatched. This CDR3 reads CSATGLAGGQFTDTQYF. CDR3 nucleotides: TGCAGTGCCACGGGACTAGCGGGGGGGCAGTTCACAGATACGCAGTATTTT.

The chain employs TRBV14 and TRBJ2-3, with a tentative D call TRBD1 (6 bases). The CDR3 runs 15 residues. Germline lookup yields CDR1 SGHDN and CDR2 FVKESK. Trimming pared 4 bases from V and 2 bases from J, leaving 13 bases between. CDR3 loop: CASSLRTVLTDTQYF. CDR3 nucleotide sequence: TGTGCCAGCAGCCTGAGGACAGTACTCACAGATACGCAGTATTTT.

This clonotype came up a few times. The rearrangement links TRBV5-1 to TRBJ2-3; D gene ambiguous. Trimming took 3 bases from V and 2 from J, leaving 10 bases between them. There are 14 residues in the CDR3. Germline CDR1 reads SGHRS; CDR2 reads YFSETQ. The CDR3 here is CASSSKRNTDTQYF. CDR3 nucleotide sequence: TGCGCCAGCAGCTCCAAGAGGAACACAGATACGCAGTATTTT.